A selection of T cell receptor beta chains follows, all from one sample in a study of shared clonotypes between healthy human individuals. Clones were read by immunoSEQ multiplex PCR, and TCRdb kept only the in-frame ones, dropping some. This repertoire shows around 1.1 million clones, 60% to 80% found once; its top ten account for approximately 0.9%. The sequencing input was memory CD4+ T cells from PBMCs. Receptors originate from a man aged 18 to 35 in good health. Some clones in this sample may be carry-over from other donors' samples. The CDR3 runs from the conserved cysteine through the conserved F or W. A D gene is named only where the DNA matches it firmly. A row's size may be missing; if present it is once, few, many or a size class.

clone_size	d_call	j_call	v_call	cdr3_aa	cdr3_nt
NA	TRBD2	TRBJ2-5	TRBV29-1	CSVLGLAQETQYF	TGCAGCGTCCTTGGACTAGCCCAAGAGACCCAGTACTTC
NA	TRBD2	TRBJ2-5	TRBV7-2	CASSLLGAGVFETQYF	TGTGCCAGCAGCTTACTCGGAGCGGGAGTGTTCGAGACCCAGTACTTC
NA	TRBD2	TRBJ2-5	TRBV2	CASSRLAGGLETQYF	TGTGCCAGCAGTCGACTAGCGGGAGGGCTGGAGACCCAGTACTTC
NA	NA	TRBJ1-1	TRBV7-9	CASWYRFMNTEAFF	TGTGCCAGCTGGTACCGCTTCATGAACACTGAAGCTTTCTTT
NA	NA	TRBJ1-1	TRBV7-9	CASSLAGETAEAFF	TGTGCCAGCAGCCTAGCGGGGGAGACAGCTGAAGCTTTCTTT
few	NA	TRBJ1-4	TRBV4-1	CASSPGVGGPGEKLFF	TGCGCCAGCAGCCCTGGGGTGGGGGGTCCTGGCGAAAAACTGTTTTTT
NA	TRBD2	TRBJ2-7	TRBV4-2	CASSLRKGLIYEQYF	TGTGCCAGCAGTCTCCGGAAGGGACTAATCTACGAGCAGTACTTC
NA	NA	TRBJ2-5	TRBV5-1	CASSLVGGETQYF	TGCGCCAGCAGCTTGGTGGGTGGGGAGACCCAGTACTTC
NA	NA	TRBJ1-6	TRBV30	CAWSVSGFQNNSPLHF	TGTGCCTGGAGTGTATCGGGTTTCCAGAATAATTCACCCCTCCACTTT
NA	TRBD1	TRBJ1-1	TRBV7-9	CASSLGGQKNTEAFF	TGTGCCAGCAGCTTAGGGGGACAGAAGAACACTGAAGCTTTCTTT
NA	NA	TRBJ2-6	TRBV9	CASSPRGSGANVLTF	TGTGCCAGCAGCCCCAGGGGCTCTGGGGCCAACGTCCTGACTTTC
few	NA	TRBJ2-5	TRBV4-1	CASSQGANQETQYF	TGCGCCAGCAGCCAAGGGGCGAACCAAGAGACCCAGTACTTC
NA	NA	TRBJ2-7	TRBV27	CASSRSAGGLYEQYF	TGTGCCAGCAGCCGGTCAGCGGGCGGTCTCTACGAGCAGTACTTC
NA	NA	TRBJ2-7	TRBV6-1	CASARERYEQYF	TGTGCCTCTGCCAGGGAACGCTACGAGCAGTACTTC
NA	NA	TRBJ2-3	TRBV28	CASSPRRDTQYF	TGTGCCAGCAGTCCTCGTAGAGATACGCAGTATTTT
NA	TRBD1	TRBJ1-5	TRBV5-8	CASSLAGQGIVPQHF	TGTGCCAGCAGCTTGGCGGGACAGGGAATTGTGCCCCAGCATTTT
NA	TRBD2	TRBJ2-1	TRBV7-8	CASSLPTSGSNEQFF	TGTGCCAGCAGCCTACCGACTAGCGGGAGTAATGAGCAGTTCTTC
NA	NA	TRBJ2-7	TRBV27	CASASTRVVYEQYF	TGTGCCAGCGCTTCGACAAGAGTGGTCTACGAGCAGTACTTC
NA	TRBD2	TRBJ2-5	TRBV5-4	CASSRGLANQETQYF	TGTGCCAGCAGCCGCGGACTAGCGAACCAAGAGACCCAGTACTTC
NA	TRBD1	TRBJ1-1	TRBV30	CAWETGLNTEAFF	TGTGCCTGGGAGACAGGGCTAAACACTGAAGCTTTCTTT
NA	NA	TRBJ2-4	TRBV5-4	CASSYSIAEVQYF	TGTGCCAGCAGCTACTCTATTGCGGAAGTACAGTACTTC
NA	TRBD1	TRBJ1-1	TRBV28	CASRPDRGYTEAFF	TGTGCCAGCAGACCCGACAGGGGTTACACTGAAGCTTTCTTT
NA	TRBD1	TRBJ2-7	TRBV27	CASSSQPGQGPYEQYF	TGTGCCAGCAGCTCTCAACCGGGACAGGGTCCCTACGAGCAGTACTTC
NA	NA	TRBJ2-7	TRBV14	CASSHTRYEQYF	TGTGCCAGCAGCCATACCCGCTACGAGCAGTACTTC
NA	TRBD2	TRBJ2-2	TRBV6-5	CASWEPGGGELFF	TGTGCCAGCTGGGAACCGGGGGGCGGGGAGCTGTTTTTT
NA	NA	TRBJ1-2	TRBV4-1	CASNTPGGSDYGYTF	TGCGCCAGCAACACTCCGGGAGGATCGGACTATGGCTACACCTTC
NA	TRBD1	TRBJ1-1	TRBV29-1	CSVVGQGAIEAFF	TGCAGCGTTGTGGGACAGGGGGCAATTGAAGCTTTCTTT
NA	NA	TRBJ2-7	TRBV7-2	CASSPRTGPYEQYF	TGTGCCAGCAGCCCCCGGACGGGCCCCTACGAGCAGTACTTC
NA	NA	TRBJ2-1	TRBV4-1	CASSQERFKQSEQFF	TGCGCCAGCAGCCAAGAAAGGTTCAAGCAATCGGAGCAGTTCTTC
NA	TRBD1	TRBJ2-7	TRBV27	CASSYRDRGYEQYF	TGTGCCAGCAGTTACCGGGACAGGGGCTACGAGCAGTACTTC
NA	NA	TRBJ1-1	TRBV29-1	CSVGRTANEAFF	TGCAGCGTTGGGCGTACAGCTAATGAAGCTTTCTTT
NA	TRBD1	TRBJ1-5	TRBV7-9	CASSLHGQGGQPQHF	TGTGCCAGCAGCTTACACGGACAGGGGGGTCAGCCCCAGCATTTT
NA	NA	TRBJ1-2	TRBV18	CASSPSGVGGYGYTF	TGTGCCAGCTCACCATCAGGGGTGGGAGGATATGGCTACACCTTC
NA	NA	TRBJ1-1	TRBV9	CASSVTANTEAFF	TGTGCCAGCAGCGTCACAGCGAACACTGAAGCTTTCTTT
NA	NA	TRBJ1-1	TRBV7-6	CASSRQFEAFF	TGTGCCAGCAGCCGACAGTTCGAAGCTTTCTTT
NA	NA	TRBJ1-2	TRBV7-2	CASSLAKLIYGYTF	TGTGCCAGCAGCTTAGCGAAACTCATCTATGGCTACACCTTC
NA	NA	TRBJ1-3	TRBV10-2	CASSPAAPRNSGNTIYF	TGCGCCAGCAGCCCCGCAGCCCCGAGAAACTCTGGAAACACAATATATTTT
NA	NA	TRBJ2-5	TRBV5-4	CASSLHSQETQYF	TGTGCCAGCAGCTTGCACAGCCAAGAGACCCAGTACTTC
NA	NA	TRBJ2-1	TRBV5-4	CASSIRGSALPFF	TGTGCCAGCAGCATTCGGGGGAGCGCCCTTCCGTTCTTC
NA	NA	TRBJ1-1	TRBV27	CASGRGTANTEAFF	TGTGCCAGCGGCCGCGGGACGGCGAACACTGAAGCTTTCTTT